The 19 T cell receptor beta chains below come from one sample, sequenced in a study of blood T cells in healthy people across ages. Together with a sample-barcoded 5' primer, a J-beta primer mix was included in a second PCR lasting about 7 to 11 cycles. TCRdb processed the 5' RACE reads anew with MiXCR; each CDR3 protein has one entry. The repertoire consists of some 670,000 distinct CDR3 sequences, with 40% to 65% occurring once and the leading ten covering about 14%. Sequenced material: blood. These receptors were taken from a woman older than 75 in good health.

This chain links TRBV7-9 with TRBJ1-2; unclear D gene. Germline CDR1 reads SEHNR; CDR2 reads FQNEAQ (reference sequence). V lost 6 bases, J lost 7 bases, and 12 bases lay in between. The CDR3 has 12 residues. In nucleotides, the CDR3 is TGTGCCAGCAGTAAGATGGGTCTTGGCTACACCTTC. Translating it yields CASSKMGLGYTF.

In this sample, this clonotype turned up many times. The chain combines TRBV15 with TRBJ1-5; D is ambiguous. The CDR3 consists of 15 residues. The germline V and J ends were trimmed by 5 bases and 0 bases, with 11 bases remaining between them. Germline values: CDR1 LNHNV, CDR2 YYDKDF (reference sequence). CDR3 sequence (DNA): TGTGCCACCAGCTTAGAAAGGACTAGCAATCAGCCCCAGCATTTT. Its protein is CATSLERTSNQPQHF.

This clonotype was observed many times. The rearrangement uses TRBV12-3 or TRBV12-4 and TRBJ1-2; D is uncertain. The CDR3 has 13 amino acids. Trimming pared 6 bases from V and 1 base from J, leaving 9 bases between. The CDR3 loop is CASSPQSNYGYTF. The CDR3 DNA reads as TGTGCCAGCAGCCCCCAGAGTAACTATGGCTACACCTTC.

V and J are TRBV12-3 or TRBV12-4 and TRBJ1-5, with D perhaps TRBD1 (6 bases). Between the trimmed V and J ends, which lost 5 bases and 1 base, there was a span of 18 bases. This CDR3 contains 17 residues. CDR3 amino acids: CASSPSLTGRSNQPQHF. The CDR3 coding sequence is TGTGCCAGCAGTCCTAGCCTTACAGGGAGAAGCAATCAGCCCCAGCATTTT.

The V gene is TRBV27, the J gene TRBJ2-6; D gene ambiguous. Trimming stripped 3 bases from V and 0 bases from J, with 9 bases between. The CDR3 has 16 residues. From germline, CDR1 is MNHEY and CDR2 SMNVEV (reference sequence). The CDR3 bases are TGTGCCAGCAGTTTCGCACCGAGCTCTGGGGCCAACGTCCTGACTTTC. Translating it yields CASSFAPSSGANVLTF.

The rearrangement joins TRBV11-2 to TRBJ2-7; 9 bases align to TRBD2. The end of the DNA aligns better with TRBJ2-5, so the J call may be wrong. The CDR3 loop spans 17 amino acids. Germline assignment: CDR1 SGHAT and CDR2 FQNNGV. In nucleotides, the CDR3 is TGTGCCAGCAGCCTCCCCCTCCGGCTAGCGGGGAAAGAGACCCAGTACTTC. Its protein is CASSLPLRLAGKETQYF.

The rearrangement uses TRBV18 and TRBJ2-7, with unresolved D. The J call may not be correct, given that the DNA end is closer to TRBJ2-5. Germline assignment: CDR1 KGHSH and CDR2 LQKENI. This CDR3 comprises 15 residues. CDR3 sequence: CASSPWTLGPETQYF. The DNA of the CDR3 is TGTGCCAGCTCACCATGGACGCTGGGCCCAGAGACCCAGTACTTC.

The J gene is TRBJ2-7, the V gene TRBV12-3 or TRBV12-4; 10 bases map to TRBD2. The CDR3 runs 14 residues. Trimming at V came to 5 bases and at J to 4 bases, leaving 5 bases not matched to a gene. The CDR3 here is CASSASGGGYEQYF. The CDR3 region has the DNA TGTGCCAGCAGTGCTAGCGGGGGTGGGTACGAGCAGTACTTC.

The J gene is TRBJ2-5, the V gene TRBV15, with D maybe TRBD1 (6 bases). V shed 6 bases and J shed 0 bases, with 17 bases lying between them. The CDR3 totals 16 residues. Germline lookup yields CDR1 LNHNV and CDR2 YYDKDF (reference sequence). The CDR3 sequence is CATRGIYNRDQETQYF. DNA of the CDR3: TGTGCCACCAGGGGCATCTACAACAGGGACCAAGAGACCCAGTACTTC.

In this sample, this clonotype turned up a few times. The rearrangement links TRBV7-9 to TRBJ2-1, with 9 bases matching TRBD2. Germline V gene lookup returns CDR1 SEHNR and CDR2 FQNEAQ (reference sequence). The CDR3 has 16 residues. With V trimmed by 3 bases and J by 6 bases, 9 bases remained unmatched. The CDR3 protein is CASSLSVAGALNEQFF. The CDR3 DNA reads TGTGCCAGCAGCTTGTCGGTAGCGGGGGCTCTCAATGAGCAGTTCTTC.

This clonotype was found a few times. The CDR3 spells CASSPLVEAAGNTIYF. In DNA, the CDR3 is TGTGCCAGCTCACCACTTGTAGAGGCGGCTGGAAACACCATATATTTT. This sequence joins TRBV18 and TRBJ1-3; D call uncertain. Germline V gene data show CDR1 as KGHSH and CDR2 as LQKENI. The CDR3 extends over 16 amino acids. The V and J ends lost 1 base and 2 bases respectively, with 12 bases between them.

This clonotype was observed a few times. A much larger clone differs from this one at a single base, so this may be a read error. This sequence joins TRBV6-6 and TRBJ2-2, with D maybe TRBD1 (6 bases). From germline, CDR1 is MNHNY and CDR2 SVGAGI (reference sequence). V shed 8 bases and J shed 1 base, with 11 bases lying between them. This CDR3 has 14 residues. Here the CDR3 reads CASGAQGNTGELFF. The CDR3, as DNA: TGTGCCAGCGGGGCACAGGGGAACACCGGGGAGCTGTTTTTT.

The chain joins TRBV20-1 to TRBJ2-1; D ambiguous. The V and J ends lost 3 bases and 7 bases respectively, with 4 bases between them. The length of the CDR3 is 10 residues. Germline CDR1 reads DFQATT; CDR2 reads SNEGSKA (reference sequence). The CDR3 region is CSASENEQFF. CDR3 nucleotides: TGCAGTGCTAGTGAGAATGAGCAGTTCTTC.

This clonotype appeared many times. The chain uses TRBV6-1 and TRBJ2-1, with 7 bases fitting TRBD1. V shed 1 base and J 5 bases; nucleotides not matched to a gene: 2. Germline V CDR1 and CDR2: MNHNS, SASEGT. The length of the CDR3 is 14 residues. The CDR3 protein is CASSEVGTDNEQFF. CDR3 nucleotides: TGTGCCAGCAGTGAAGTCGGGACAGACAATGAGCAGTTCTTC.

This clonotype was counted only a few times. This rearrangement joins TRBV5-1 to TRBJ1-1; 8 bases match TRBD1. Per germline, CDR1 SGHRS and CDR2 YFSETQ. J was trimmed by 8 bases and V by 0 bases; bases with no gene match: 3. The CDR3 has 13 residues. Here the CDR3 reads CASSLGDRKEAFF. In nucleotides, the CDR3 is TGCGCCAGCAGCTTGGGGGACAGGAAAGAAGCTTTCTTT.

Comment on this clonotype: A much larger clone lies one base from this, so it may be a read error. This chain connects TRBV7-2 to TRBJ2-1; 7 positions match TRBD2. J gave up 10 bases and V 5 bases, and 17 bases lay outside the gene matches. The CDR3 is 16 amino acids. Germline values: CDR1 SGHTA, CDR2 FQGNSA. The CDR3 spells CASSPRAVSGLGEQFF. As DNA, the CDR3 is TGTGCCAGCAGCCCCCGCGCGGTAAGTGGACTAGGGGAGCAGTTCTTC.

This clonotype was detected ten times or more. The gene calls are TRBV14 and TRBJ2-7; D might be TRBD1 or TRBD2, each matching 5 bases. Trimming cost V 4 bases and J 9 bases, with 13 bases left between them. The CDR3 spans 12 residues. Germline CDR1 SGHDN, CDR2 FVKESK. The CDR3 protein is CASSPYGTGQYF. In nucleotides, the CDR3 is TGTGCCAGCAGCCCCTATGGGACGGGGCAGTACTTC.

The chain is built from TRBV11-2 and TRBJ2-5; D not certain. The CDR3 has 13 residues. CDR1 and CDR2 from the germline V gene are SGHAT and FQNNGV. V was cut by 0 bases and J by 5 bases, with 7 bases left in between. For the CDR3, the DNA is TGTGCCAGCAGCTTAGAAGGAACCGAGACCCAGTACTTC. This encodes CASSLEGTETQYF.

The V gene is TRBV6-5, the J gene TRBJ1-2, with D uncertain. This CDR3 spans 15 amino acids. Germline values: CDR1 MNHEY, CDR2 SVGAGI. V dropped 4 bases and J dropped 2 bases, with 14 bases sitting between them. CDR3 loop: CASSSPGKLNYGYTF. The CDR3 coding sequence is TGTGCCAGCAGTTCTCCGGGGAAACTGAACTATGGCTACACCTTC.